This T cell receptor beta chain was identified in a study of T cells in localized non-small cell lung cancer. General observations from the study: Greater blood T cell density accompanied longer overall survival. Appearance in adjacent lung was seen for a median roughly 50 of the top 100 tumor clones. Maximal T cell clonality occurred in uninvolved adjacent lung, with tumor ranking below it.

TCRdb's copy holds only in-frame clones and misses some; the assay was immunoSEQ multiplex PCR. Of 78,000 or so clones in the sample, roughly 81% were seen once. Of note for this clone: Its cognate antigen is unknown.

The sequencing used peripheral blood, collected before any cancer treatment. The TCR sequence derives from a man aged 35 to 69 with stage I lung adenocarcinoma.

CDR3 amino acids: CASSYQDAEQYF. As DNA, the CDR3 is TGTGCCAGCAGTTATCAGGACGCCGAGCAGTACTTC. This chain uses TRBV6-5 with TRBJ2-7, with D unresolved. The V end lost 3 bases, the J end lost 6 bases, and 9 bases lay between the germline ends. CDR3 size: 12 residues. Germline V lookup: CDR1 MNHEY, CDR2 SVGAGI.